Each of the 20 T cell receptor beta chains below was sequenced from the same sample in a study of CD8 T cells in ankylosing spondylitis. TCRdb re-derived calls from the 5' RACE reads in MiXCR, one entry per CDR3 protein. The data show approximately 90,000 distinct CDR3 sequences, roughly 8.3% seen once. Specimen: blood, either unsorted or a sorted T cell fraction (not recorded which). The source is a male donor with ankylosing spondylitis or in good health (not recorded which).

This clonotype was counted many times. The chain joins TRBV29-1 to TRBJ2-3; 7 bases map to TRBD2. CDR3 size: 17 residues. CDR1 is SQVTM, CDR2 ANQGSEA, per germline. V gave up 1 base and J gave up 0 bases; unmatched junction bases: 10. The CDR3 loop is CSVEGGGLKASTDTQYF. Written as DNA, the CDR3 is TGCAGCGTTGAAGGGGGAGGGCTGAAGGCTAGCACAGATACGCAGTATTTT.

In this sample, this clonotype turned up once. The V and J genes are TRBV7-2 and TRBJ1-1; maybe TRBD1 (5 bases). This CDR3 is 14 amino acids long. V was trimmed by 1 base and J by 4 bases, leaving 10 bases between them. Germline assignment: CDR1 SGHTA and CDR2 FQGNSA. CDR3 amino acids: CASSLEHQGTEAFF. DNA for the CDR3: TGTGCCAGCAGCTTAGAACATCAGGGCACTGAAGCTTTCTTT.

In the case of this clonotype: A much larger clone differs from this one at a single base, so this may be a read error. The chain has TRBV7-9 and TRBJ2-2; perhaps TRBD2 as D (6 bases). Germline CDR1 is SEHNR and CDR2 is FQNEAQ (reference sequence). The CDR3 spans 16 residues. The CDR3 reads CAGRAGPSTNTGELFF. CDR3 DNA sequence: TGTGCCGGCAGGGCGGGGCCATCGACGAACACCGGGGAGCTGTTTTTT.

J is TRBJ2-4 and V is TRBV19, with a weak D call TRBD1 (5 bases). The germline V and J ends were trimmed by 3 bases and 7 bases, with 10 bases remaining between them. This CDR3 spans 13 amino acids. Germline V gene lookup returns CDR1 LNHDA and CDR2 SQIVND (reference sequence). The CDR3 reads CASSIWAGNIQYF. The CDR3 nucleotides are TGTGCCAGTAGTATCTGGGCAGGGAACATTCAGTACTTC.

The chain combines TRBV7-2 with TRBJ2-7; D ambiguous. The CDR3 is made up of 16 amino acids. With 1 base removed from V and 2 bases from J, the gap between germline ends came to 15 bases. The germline V gene encodes CDR1 SGHTA and CDR2 FQGNSA. The CDR3 DNA follows: TGTGCCAGCAGCTTAGGACTTCAAAAAGGTCCCTACGAGCAGTACTTC. Amino acids: CASSLGLQKGPYEQYF.

This clonotype appeared many times. This chain links TRBV29-1 with TRBJ2-7; 12 bases fit TRBD2. The CDR3 consists of 14 residues. J lost 4 bases, V lost 5 bases, and 6 bases had no gene match. CDR1 and CDR2 (germline): SQVTM, ANQGSEA. The chain's CDR3 is CSVMTSGSGYEQYF. As DNA, the CDR3 is TGCAGCGTTATGACTAGCGGGAGTGGGTACGAGCAGTACTTC.

The chain links TRBV5-1 to TRBJ2-7; TRBD1 matches at 7 bases. Germline trimming cut 4 bases from V and 3 bases from J; bases unmatched to any gene: 4. This CDR3 region has 13 residues. The germline V gene encodes CDR1 SGHRS and CDR2 YFSETQ. The CDR3 here is CASSPQGNYEQYF. CDR3 in DNA: TGCGCCAGCAGCCCACAGGGGAACTACGAGCAGTACTTC.

The chain couples TRBV4-3 to TRBJ2-7, with a possible D match to TRBD1 (6 bases). CDR1 and CDR2 from the germline V gene are LGHNA and YSLEER. The V end was cut by 2 bases, the J end by 5 bases, with 19 bases between. The CDR3 has 16 amino acids. CDR3 nucleotide sequence: TGCGCCAGCAGCCAATCACAGGGTCCTGGGGTAAACGAGCAGTACTTC. Translation: CASSQSQGPGVNEQYF.

CDR3 protein: CASSQDSPSARADTQYF. CDR3 in DNA: TGCGCCAGCAGCCAAGATTCCCCCAGCGCCCGGGCAGATACGCAGTATTTT. The rearrangement links TRBV4-3 to TRBJ2-3, with D hard to call. Per the germline V gene, CDR1 is LGHNA and CDR2 is YSLEER. The CDR3 has 17 residues. V lost 0 bases to trimming and J lost 4 bases, with 17 bases between them.

The genes are TRBV7-3 and TRBJ2-5; unclear D gene. With 1 base removed from V and 3 bases from J, the gap between germline ends came to 6 bases. The CDR3 has 13 residues. Germline V gene lookup returns CDR1 SGHTA and CDR2 FQGTGA. CDR3 sequence: CASSLNREETQYF. DNA of the CDR3: TGTGCCAGCAGCTTAAATCGGGAAGAGACCCAGTACTTC.

This clonotype came up many times. The J gene is TRBJ1-5, the V gene TRBV19; no definite D call. CDR3 size: 13 residues. V dropped 5 bases and J dropped 6 bases, with 11 bases sitting between them. The germline V gene has CDR1 LNHDA and CDR2 SQIVND (reference sequence). The CDR3, as DNA: TGTGCCAGTAGTGAGGTAGATGGTCAGCCCCAGCATTTT. It yields the protein CASSEVDGQPQHF. Looking up the rest from reference TRBV19 and TRBJ1-5 gives the full variable domain: DGGITQSPKYLFRKEGQNVTLSCEQNLNHDAMYWYRQDPGQGLRLIYYSQIVNDFQKGDIAEGYSVSREKKESFPLTVTSAQKNPTAFYLCASSEVDGQPQHFGDGTRLSIL.

This clonotype was observed many times. This chain uses TRBV4-3 with TRBJ2-1, with 11 bases identical to TRBD2. Germline V gene lookup returns CDR1 LGHNA and CDR2 YSLEER. Trimming cost V 0 bases and J 7 bases; bases outside gene matches: 2. This CDR3 spans 15 amino acids. For the CDR3, the DNA is TGCGCCAGCAGCCAAGATCCTAGCGGGAGGAATGAGCAGTTCTTC. Residues: CASSQDPSGRNEQFF.

This clonotype came up a few times. Being one base from a much bigger clone, this may be a read error. The chain carries TRBV28 and TRBJ1-2, with D unclear. This CDR3 contains 13 residues. Germline-derived CDR1 and CDR2 are MDHEN and SYDVKM. The CDR3 coding sequence is TGTGCCAGCAGTTTTTTACAGCCCTATGGCCACACCTTC. Translating it yields CASSFLQPYGHTF.

There are many counts of this clonotype. Here the CDR3 reads CASRAGVATEAFF. The CDR3 bases are TGTGCCAGCAGGGCAGGGGTGGCCACTGAAGCTTTCTTT. This chain uses TRBV7-9 with TRBJ1-1, with D tentatively TRBD1 (6 bases). From germline, CDR1 is SEHNR and CDR2 FQNEAQ (reference sequence). The CDR3 totals 13 residues. Trimming removed 6 bases from V and 4 bases from J, with 12 bases in between. Using reference TRBV7-9 and TRBJ1-1 for the parts outside the CDR3, the full variable domain is DTGVSQNPRHKITKRGQNVTFRCDPISEHNRLYWYRQTLGQGPEFLTYFQNEAQLEKSRLLSDRFSAERPKGSFSTLEIQRTEQGDSAMYLCASRAGVATEAFFGQGTRLTVV.

This clonotype occurred many times. The V gene is TRBV18, the J gene TRBJ2-7; maybe TRBD2 (5 bases). V dropped 5 bases and J dropped 3 bases, with 14 bases sitting between them. Germline CDR1 KGHSH, CDR2 LQKENI. CDR3 length: 14 amino acids. The CDR3 DNA follows: TGTGCCAGCTCAACCGCGGGCGGGTTCTACGAGCAGTACTTC. This sequence encodes CASSTAGGFYEQYF.

This chain uses TRBV20-1 with TRBJ1-1; D not certain. Germline V gives CDR1 DFQATT, CDR2 SNEGSKA (reference sequence). V lost 1 base and J lost 3, with 12 bases in between. This CDR3 is built from 14 residues. CDR3 residues: CSARGQLGYTEAFF. The CDR3 bases are TGCAGTGCTAGAGGTCAACTGGGGTACACTGAAGCTTTCTTT.

This clonotype occurred a few times. The CDR3 reads CASTLAQGMGTEAFF. CDR3 nucleotides: TGTGCCAGCACCCTCGCACAGGGGATGGGAACTGAAGCTTTCTTT. This chain joins TRBV12-3 or TRBV12-4 and TRBJ1-1; 7 nucleotides agree with TRBD1. The CDR3 is made up of 15 amino acids. The V segment lost 7 bases and the J segment 5 bases; nucleotides outside the gene matches: 13.

Many counts were recorded for this clonotype. This chain connects TRBV18 to TRBJ2-2; perhaps D is TRBD1 or TRBD2 (5 bases each). This CDR3 spans 14 amino acids. Looked up from germline, CDR1 is KGHSH and CDR2 is LQKENI. V was pared by 2 bases and J by 1 base, with 5 bases between. CDR3 loop: CASSPGGNTGELFF. CDR3 bases: TGTGCCAGCTCACCAGGGGGGAACACCGGGGAGCTGTTTTTT.

The table lists this clonotype with many counts. J is TRBJ2-7 and V is TRBV29-1; 7 bases line up with TRBD2. After removal of 4 bases from V and 5 bases from J, the junction contained 5 bases not matched to a gene. CDR3 length equals 12 residues. Per germline, CDR1 SQVTM and CDR2 ANQGSEA. As DNA, the CDR3 is TGCAGCGTTGGTAGCGGGCTCGACGAGCAGTACTTC. Protein product: CSVGSGLDEQYF.

The chain recombines TRBV7-9 with TRBJ2-4; D is unresolved. Between the trimmed V and J ends, which lost 0 bases and 7 bases, there was a span of 4 bases. The CDR3 runs 12 residues. Germline CDR1 and CDR2: SEHNR and FQNEAQ (reference sequence). CDR3 loop: CASSLALNIQYF. The CDR3 bases are TGTGCCAGCAGCTTAGCGCTGAACATTCAGTACTTC.